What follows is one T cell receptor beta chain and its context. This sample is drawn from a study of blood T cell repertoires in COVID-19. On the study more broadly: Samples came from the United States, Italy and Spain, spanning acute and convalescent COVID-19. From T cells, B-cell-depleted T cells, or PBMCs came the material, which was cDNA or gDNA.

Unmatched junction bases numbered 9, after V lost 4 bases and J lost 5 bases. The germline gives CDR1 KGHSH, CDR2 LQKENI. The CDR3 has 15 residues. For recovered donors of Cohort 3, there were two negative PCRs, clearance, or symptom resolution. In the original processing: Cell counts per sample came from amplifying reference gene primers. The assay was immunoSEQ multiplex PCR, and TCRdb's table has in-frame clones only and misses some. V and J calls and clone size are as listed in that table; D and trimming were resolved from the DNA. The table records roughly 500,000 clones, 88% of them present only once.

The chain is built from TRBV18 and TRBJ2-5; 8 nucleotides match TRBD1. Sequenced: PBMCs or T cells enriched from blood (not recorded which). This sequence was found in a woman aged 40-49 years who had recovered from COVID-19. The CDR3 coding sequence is TGTGCCAGCTCACGTTCCCAGGGGGCTGGGGAGACCCAGTACTTC. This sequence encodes CASSRSQGAGETQYF.